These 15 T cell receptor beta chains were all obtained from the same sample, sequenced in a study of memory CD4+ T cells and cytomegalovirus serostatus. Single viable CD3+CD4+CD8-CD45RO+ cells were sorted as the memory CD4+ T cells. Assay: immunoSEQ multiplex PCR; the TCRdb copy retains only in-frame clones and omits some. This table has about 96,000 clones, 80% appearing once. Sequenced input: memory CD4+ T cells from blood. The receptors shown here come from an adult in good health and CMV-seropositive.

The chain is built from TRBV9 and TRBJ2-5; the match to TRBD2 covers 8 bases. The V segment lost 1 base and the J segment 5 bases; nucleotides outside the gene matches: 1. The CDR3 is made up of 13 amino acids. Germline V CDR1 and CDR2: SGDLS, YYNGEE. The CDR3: CASSVSSGETQYF. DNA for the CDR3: TGTGCCAGCAGCGTATCTAGCGGGGAGACCCAGTACTTC.

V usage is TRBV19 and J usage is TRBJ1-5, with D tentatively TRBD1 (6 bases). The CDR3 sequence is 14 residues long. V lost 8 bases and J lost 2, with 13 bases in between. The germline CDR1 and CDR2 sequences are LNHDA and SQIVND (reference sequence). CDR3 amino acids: CASRDGGGNQPQHF. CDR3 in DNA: TGTGCCAGTCGTGATGGGGGCGGCAATCAGCCCCAGCATTTT.

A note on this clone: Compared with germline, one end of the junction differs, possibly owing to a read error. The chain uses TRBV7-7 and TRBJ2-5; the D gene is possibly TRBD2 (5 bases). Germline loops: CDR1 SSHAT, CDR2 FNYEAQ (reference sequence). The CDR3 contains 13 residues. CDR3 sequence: CASSLGGWETQYF. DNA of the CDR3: TGTGCTAGCAGCTTAGGAGGCTGGGAGACCCAGTACTTC.

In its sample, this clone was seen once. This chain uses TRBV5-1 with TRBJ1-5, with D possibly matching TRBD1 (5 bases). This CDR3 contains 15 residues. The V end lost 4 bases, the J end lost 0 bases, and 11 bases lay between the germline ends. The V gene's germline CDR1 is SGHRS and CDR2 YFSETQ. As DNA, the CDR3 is TGCGCCAGCAGCCAAGGACATAATAGCAATCAGCCCCAGCATTTT. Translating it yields CASSQGHNSNQPQHF.

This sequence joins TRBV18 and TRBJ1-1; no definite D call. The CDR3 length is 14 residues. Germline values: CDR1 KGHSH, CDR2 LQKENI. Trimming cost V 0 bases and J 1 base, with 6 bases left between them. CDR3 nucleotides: TGTGCCAGCTCACCACCTGGGTCGAACACTGAAGCTTTCTTT. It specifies CASSPPGSNTEAFF.

CDR3 sequence reads: CASSRRDSVSNTEAFF. DNA for the CDR3: TGTGCCAGCAGCCGCCGGGACAGCGTATCGAACACTGAAGCTTTCTTT. J is TRBJ1-1 and V is TRBV7-8; 7 bases match TRBD1. Germline-derived CDR1 and CDR2 are SGHVS and FQNEAQ. V lost 5 bases, J lost 1 base, and 10 bases stayed unmatched. The CDR3 length is 16 residues.

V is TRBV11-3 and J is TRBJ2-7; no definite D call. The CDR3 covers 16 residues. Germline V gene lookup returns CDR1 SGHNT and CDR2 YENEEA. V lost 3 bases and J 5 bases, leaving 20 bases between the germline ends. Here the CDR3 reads CASSFLSFSRCHEQYF. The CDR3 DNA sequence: TGTGCCAGCAGCTTCCTGTCGTTCAGCCGGTGCCACGAGCAGTACTTC.

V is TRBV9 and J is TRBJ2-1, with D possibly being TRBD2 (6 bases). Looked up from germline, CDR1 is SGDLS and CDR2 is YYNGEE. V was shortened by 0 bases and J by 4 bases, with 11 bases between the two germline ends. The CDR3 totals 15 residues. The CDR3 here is CASSVDGSEYNEQFF. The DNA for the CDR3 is TGTGCCAGCAGCGTAGACGGGAGCGAATACAATGAGCAGTTCTTC.

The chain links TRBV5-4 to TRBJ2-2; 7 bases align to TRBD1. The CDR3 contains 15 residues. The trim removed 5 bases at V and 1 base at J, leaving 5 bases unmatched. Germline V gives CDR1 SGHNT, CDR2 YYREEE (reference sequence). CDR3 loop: CASRKGTVNTGELFF. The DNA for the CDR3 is TGTGCCAGCAGGAAAGGGACAGTGAACACCGGGGAGCTGTTTTTT.

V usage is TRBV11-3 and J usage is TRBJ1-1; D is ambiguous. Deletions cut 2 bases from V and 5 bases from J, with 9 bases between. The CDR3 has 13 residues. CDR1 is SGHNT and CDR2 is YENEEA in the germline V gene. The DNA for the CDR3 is TGTGCCAGCAGCTTATATTTGGGGACTGAAGCTTTCTTT. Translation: CASSLYLGTEAFF.

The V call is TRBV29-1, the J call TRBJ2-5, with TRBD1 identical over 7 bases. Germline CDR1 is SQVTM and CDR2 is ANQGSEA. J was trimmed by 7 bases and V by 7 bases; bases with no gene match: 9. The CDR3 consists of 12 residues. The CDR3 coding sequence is TGCAGCGCCAAAGGGGCAGGGGGGACCCAGTACTTC. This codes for CSAKGAGGTQYF. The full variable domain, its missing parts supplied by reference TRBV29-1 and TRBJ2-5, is SAVISQKPSRDICQRGTSLTIQCQVDSQVTMMFWYRQQPGQSLTLIATANQGSEATYESGFVIDKFPISRPNLTFSTLTVSNMSPEDSSIYLCSAKGAGGTQYFGPGTRLLVL.

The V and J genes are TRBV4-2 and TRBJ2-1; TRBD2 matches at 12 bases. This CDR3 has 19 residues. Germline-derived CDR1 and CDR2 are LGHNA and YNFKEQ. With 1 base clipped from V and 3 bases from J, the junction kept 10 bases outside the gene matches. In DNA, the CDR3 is TGTGCCAGCAGCCAAGGGCTAGCGGGAGGGCCTAGCTTCTACAATGAGCAGTTCTTC. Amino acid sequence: CASSQGLAGGPSFYNEQFF.

For the CDR3, the DNA is TGTGCCAGCAGCGAAAACAGGGGCAATGAGCAGTTCTTC. Its translation is CASSENRGNEQFF. The gene calls are TRBV2 and TRBJ2-1, with TRBD1 matching 7 bases. The CDR3 totals 13 residues. V gave up 6 bases and J gave up 6 bases; unmatched junction bases: 5. The germline V gene has CDR1 SNHLY and CDR2 FYNNEI.

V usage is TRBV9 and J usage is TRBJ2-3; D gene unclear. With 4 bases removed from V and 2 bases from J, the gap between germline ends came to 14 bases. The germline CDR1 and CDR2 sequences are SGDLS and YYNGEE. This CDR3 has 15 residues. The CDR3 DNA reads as TGTGCCAGCAGCTCCCTCACGAGTGCCACAGATACGCAGTATTTT. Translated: CASSSLTSATDTQYF. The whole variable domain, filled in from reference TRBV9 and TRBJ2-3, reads DSGVTQTPKHLITATGQRVTLRCSPRSGDLSVYWYQQSLDQGLQFLIQYYNGEERAKGNILERFSAQQFPDLHSELNLSSLELGDSALYFCASSSLTSATDTQYFGPGTRLTVL.

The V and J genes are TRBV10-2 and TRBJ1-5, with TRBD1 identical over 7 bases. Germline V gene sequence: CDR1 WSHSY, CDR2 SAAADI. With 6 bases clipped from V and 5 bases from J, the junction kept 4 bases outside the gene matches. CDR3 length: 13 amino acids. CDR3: CASSKGAYQPQHF. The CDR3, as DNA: TGCGCCAGCAGCAAGGGGGCTTATCAGCCCCAGCATTTT.